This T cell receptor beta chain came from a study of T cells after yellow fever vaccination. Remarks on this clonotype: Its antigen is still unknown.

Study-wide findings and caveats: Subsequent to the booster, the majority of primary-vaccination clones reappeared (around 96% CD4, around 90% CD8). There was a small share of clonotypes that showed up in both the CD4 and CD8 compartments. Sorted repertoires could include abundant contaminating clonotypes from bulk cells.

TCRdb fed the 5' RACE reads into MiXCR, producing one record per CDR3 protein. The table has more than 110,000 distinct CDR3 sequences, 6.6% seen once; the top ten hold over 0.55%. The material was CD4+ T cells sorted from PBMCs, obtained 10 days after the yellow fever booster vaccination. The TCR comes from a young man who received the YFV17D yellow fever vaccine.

In nucleotides, the CDR3 is TGTGCTAGTGGTTCCGACCGGGCGGGAGGGAACAATGAGCAGTTCTTC. This sequence encodes CASGSDRAGGNNEQFF. The gene calls are TRBV12-5 and TRBJ2-1, with 9 positions matching TRBD2. The CDR3 contains 16 residues. Germline V lookup: CDR1 LGHNT, CDR2 FRNRAP. Unmatched junction bases numbered 9, after V lost 4 bases and J lost 5 bases.